This entry is about one T cell receptor beta chain. The data were obtained in a study of blood T cell repertoires in COVID-19. CDR3 length equals 12 residues. V was pared by 4 bases and J by 8 bases, with 10 bases between. Germline loops: CDR1 KGHDR, CDR2 SFDVKD. Sequencing used immunoSEQ multiplex PCR; TCRdb keeps in-frame clones, though not all of them. The table lists more than 9,500 clones, approximately 72% of them singletons, with about a tenth in the top ten. Sequencing input: peripheral blood. The receptor comes from a man in his 60s with COVID-19, enrolled during active disease. The chain has TRBV24-1 and TRBJ1-2; D is undetermined. CDR3 protein: CATSDRGYGYTF. DNA of the CDR3: TGTGCCACCAGTGACCGGGGATACGGCTACACCTTC.